This T cell receptor beta chain came from a study of T cell responses to AZD1222 COVID-19 vaccine. General study findings and limits: Among the donors, most were white British and more were female, and clonal diversity was possibly underestimated. Just a handful of AZD1222 recipients tested seropositive at baseline. None of the repertoires were sampled until the peak T cell response had passed.

Note on this clone: Its antigen is currently unknown.

V lost 6 bases to trimming and J lost 0 bases, with 6 bases between them. Germline CDR1 reads MNHEY; CDR2 reads SVGAGI. This CDR3 has 14 amino acids. The assay was immunoSEQ multiplex PCR, and TCRdb's table has in-frame clones only and misses some. The sample yields around 130,000 clones, 93% seen once. This specimen was peripheral blood, taken on day 0 of AZD1222 vaccination. The source is an adult in good health. V and J are TRBV6-5 and TRBJ1-6; D call uncertain. The CDR3: CASRSYSYNSPLHF. The CDR3 nucleotides read TGTGCCAGCAGGTCCTACTCCTATAATTCACCCCTCCACTTT.